Each of the 14 T cell receptor beta chains below was sequenced from the same sample in a study of tumor-infiltrating lymphocytes in primary liver carcinoma. Using a constant-region primer together with ProtoScript II reverse transcriptase, TCR beta cDNA was made from 500 to 650 ng of total RNA. What produced the TCR beta libraries was three nested multiplex PCR rounds using slightly modified ARM-PCR. The first two PCR rounds, nine to ten cycles each, used TRBV1-TRBV30 forward primers and a C-beta reverse primer. TCRdb recomputed calls from the multiplex PCR reads with MiXCR, one row per CDR3 protein. The sample holds about 300,000 distinct CDR3 sequences, approximately 60% seen once. Unsorted whole blood yielded the blood RNA, and germline DNA was also extracted. The sequenced material came from peripheral blood. All receptors derive from a man aged 35 to 55 with primary liver carcinoma and hepatitis B virus infection.

Comments on this clonotype: This clone may be a read error of a much larger clone one base away. V and J are TRBV10-3 and TRBJ2-3; tentative D call: TRBD2 (5 bases). Germline V gives CDR1 ENHRY, CDR2 SYGVKD. The CDR3 is 12 amino acids. The CDR3: CAISSSTVTQYF. The CDR3 nucleotides are TGTGCCATCAGCTCTAGCACAGTTACGCAGTATTTT.

In its sample, this clonotype was seen a few times. The junction and the germline gene differ at one end; a read error may be behind it. The genes are TRBV5-5 and TRBJ2-2; maybe TRBD2 (5 bases). This CDR3 contains 14 residues. The germline CDR1 and CDR2 sequences are SGHKS and YYEKEE (reference sequence). The DNA for the CDR3 is TGTGCCAGCGGCTTGCGGGTGGGCACCGGGGAGCTGTTTTTT. Encoded protein: CASGLRVGTGELFF.

This chain links TRBV2 with TRBJ2-2; 10 bases line up with TRBD2. Germline V lookup: CDR1 SNHLY, CDR2 FYNNEI. V trimming: 2 bases; J trimming: 6 bases; junction bases outside the gene matches: 12. CDR3 length equals 18 residues. CDR3: CASSETPSSGSLSGELFF. The CDR3 DNA follows: TGTGCCAGCAGTGAAACCCCCTCTAGCGGGAGCTTATCCGGGGAGCTGTTTTTT.

J is TRBJ2-1 and V is TRBV28, with D perhaps given as TRBD1 or TRBD2 (6 bases each). Looked up from germline, CDR1 is MDHEN and CDR2 is SYDVKM. Trimming left V 2 bases short and J 6 bases short, with 20 bases between. This CDR3 region has 17 residues. The DNA of the CDR3 is TGTGCCAGCAGTTTACCCGGTGGAGGGGGTTGGTTCAATGAGCAGTTCTTC. As protein: CASSLPGGGGWFNEQFF.

This clonotype appeared many times. This rearrangement joins TRBV29-1 to TRBJ2-7; D remains ambiguous. The CDR3 sequence is 14 residues long. The germline gives CDR1 SQVTM, CDR2 ANQGSEA. V was pared by 0 bases and J by 0 bases, with 9 bases between. The CDR3, as DNA: TGCAGCGTTGAAGACTCCTCTCCCTCCTACGAGCAGTACTTC. This translates into CSVEDSSPSYEQYF.

The J gene is TRBJ2-5, the V gene TRBV6-1; 12 bases agree with TRBD2. The CDR3 runs 15 residues. With V trimmed by 8 bases and J by 5 bases, 9 bases remained unmatched. CDR1 and CDR2 from the germline V gene are MNHNS and SASEGT. The CDR3 reads CASYASGRAGETQYF. The CDR3 DNA reads TGTGCCAGCTATGCTAGCGGGAGGGCCGGGGAGACCCAGTACTTC.

CDR3 sequence reads: CASRRTCEPYGYTF. The CDR3 bases are TGTGCCAGCAGACGGACATGCGAGCCCTATGGCTACACCTTC. The chain joins TRBV28 to TRBJ1-2, with D perhaps matching TRBD1 (5 bases). Trimming removed 6 bases from V and 4 bases from J, with 15 bases in between. The length of the CDR3 is 14 residues. In germline, CDR1 is MDHEN, CDR2 SYDVKM.

About this clonotype itself: With a much larger clone just one base away, this may be a read error. The rearrangement uses TRBV30 and TRBJ1-1, with D unresolved. This CDR3 region has 11 residues. CDR1 is GTSNPN, CDR2 SVGIG, per germline (reference sequence). This CDR3 is CALSSRAEAFF. In nucleotides, the CDR3 is TGTGCCTTGAGTTCAAGGGCTGAAGCTTTCTTT.

This sequence joins TRBV5-1 and TRBJ2-1; either TRBD1 or TRBD2 may supply D (6 bases each). Trimming cost V 3 bases and J 0 bases, with 10 bases left between them. This CDR3 contains 15 residues. From germline, CDR1 is SGHRS and CDR2 YFSETQ. Here the CDR3 DNA reads TGCGCCAGCAGCTGGGGGGACAACTCCTACAATGAGCAGTTCTTC. Translated, it gives CASSWGDNSYNEQFF.

As concerns this clonotype: The junction differs from germline at one of its ends, possibly a read error. The V call is TRBV5-1, the J call TRBJ1-2; D gene ambiguous. Germline V gives CDR1 SGHRS, CDR2 YFSETQ. The CDR3 runs 14 residues. The CDR3 protein is CAGSTSGRNYGYTF. The CDR3 bases are TGCGCCGGCAGCACCTCCGGCAGAAACTATGGCTACACCTTC.

This chain links TRBV9 with TRBJ2-3; no clear D gene. V was pared by 0 bases and J by 0 bases, with 11 bases between. Germline-derived CDR1 and CDR2 are SGDLS and YYNGEE. There are 16 residues in the CDR3. The CDR3 region is CASSVETSYSTDTQYF. The DNA for the CDR3 is TGTGCCAGCAGCGTAGAGACCTCCTATAGCACAGATACGCAGTATTTT.

On this clonotype: A much larger clone is a single base away; this may be a read error. J is TRBJ2-3 and V is TRBV12-3 or TRBV12-4, with D possibly matching TRBD1 (5 bases). This CDR3 contains 14 residues. This CDR3 reads CASSLDRNTDTQFF. CDR3 in DNA: TGTGCCAGCAGTTTAGACAGGAACACAGATACGCAGTTTTTT.

The chain links TRBV29-1 to TRBJ2-3; 9 nucleotides align to TRBD2. Germline trimming cut 6 bases from V and 12 bases from J; bases unmatched to any gene: 10. CDR3 length: 12 amino acids. Germline assignment: CDR1 SQVTM and CDR2 ANQGSEA. CDR3: CSVSVSGSSQYF. Written as DNA, the CDR3 is TGCAGCGTGTCAGTTAGCGGGAGCTCACAGTATTTT.

This clonotype was observed many times. This chain connects TRBV6-1 to TRBJ2-3; D is unclear. The CDR3 length is 14 residues. V was pared by 1 base and J by 2 bases, with 7 bases between. CDR1 is MNHNS, CDR2 SASEGT, per germline. The CDR3 DNA is TGTGCCAGCAGTGAAGTGGTTGCCACAGATACGCAGTATTTT. Amino acids: CASSEVVATDTQYF.